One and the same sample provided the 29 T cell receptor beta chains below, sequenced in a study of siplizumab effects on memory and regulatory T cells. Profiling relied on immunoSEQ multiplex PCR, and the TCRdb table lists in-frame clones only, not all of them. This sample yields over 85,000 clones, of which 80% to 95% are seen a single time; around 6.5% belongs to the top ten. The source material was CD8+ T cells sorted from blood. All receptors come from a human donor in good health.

CDR3 sequence: CASSAKTWTSGRVVDEQFF. For the CDR3, the DNA is TGTGCCAGCAGCGCAAAAACGTGGACTAGCGGACGGGTTGTGGATGAGCAGTTCTTC. The chain combines TRBV9 with TRBJ2-1; the match to TRBD2 covers 10 bases. CDR3 size: 19 residues. Germline CDR1 reads SGDLS; CDR2 reads YYNGEE. The V segment lost 3 bases and the J segment 8 bases; nucleotides outside the gene matches: 20.

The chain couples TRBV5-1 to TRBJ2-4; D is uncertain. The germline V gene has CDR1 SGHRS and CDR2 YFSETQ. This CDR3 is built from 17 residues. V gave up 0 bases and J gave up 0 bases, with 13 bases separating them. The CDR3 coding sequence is TGCGCCAGCAGCTTGGGACCGAACGAATTAGCCAAAAACATTCAGTACTTC. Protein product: CASSLGPNELAKNIQYF. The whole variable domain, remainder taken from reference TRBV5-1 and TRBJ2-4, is KAGVTQTPRYLIKTRGQQVTLSCSPISGHRSVSWYQQTPGQGLQFLFEYFSETQRNKGNFPGRFSGRQFSNSRSEMNVSTLELGDSALYLCASSLGPNELAKNIQYFGAGTRLSVL.

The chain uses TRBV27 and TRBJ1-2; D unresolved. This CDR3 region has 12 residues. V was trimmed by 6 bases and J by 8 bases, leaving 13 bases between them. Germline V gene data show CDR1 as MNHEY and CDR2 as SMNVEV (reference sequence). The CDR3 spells CASRTLNGGYTF. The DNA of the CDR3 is TGTGCCAGCAGAACTCTAAATGGCGGCTACACCTTC.

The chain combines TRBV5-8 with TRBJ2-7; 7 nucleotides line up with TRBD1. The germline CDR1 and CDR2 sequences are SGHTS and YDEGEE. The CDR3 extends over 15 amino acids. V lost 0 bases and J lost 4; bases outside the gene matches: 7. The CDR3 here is CASSLEGTVDYEQYF. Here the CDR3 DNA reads TGTGCCAGCAGCTTGGAAGGGACAGTTGATTACGAGCAGTACTTC.

The chain's CDR3 is CASSVGSGEVGEQYF. CDR3 sequence (DNA): TGTGCCAGCAGCGTAGGATCGGGTGAGGTGGGGGAGCAGTACTTC. This chain connects TRBV9 to TRBJ2-7; D is ambiguous. V was clipped by 0 bases and J by 7 bases, with 17 bases between them. Germline loops: CDR1 SGDLS, CDR2 YYNGEE. The CDR3 is 15 residues long.

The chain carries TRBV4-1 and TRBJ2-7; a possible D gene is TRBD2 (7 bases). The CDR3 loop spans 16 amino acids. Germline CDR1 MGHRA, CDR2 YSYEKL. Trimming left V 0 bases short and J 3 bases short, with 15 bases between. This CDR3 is CASSQDRREGHYEQYF. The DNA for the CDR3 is TGCGCCAGCAGCCAAGATCGGAGGGAGGGACACTACGAGCAGTACTTC.

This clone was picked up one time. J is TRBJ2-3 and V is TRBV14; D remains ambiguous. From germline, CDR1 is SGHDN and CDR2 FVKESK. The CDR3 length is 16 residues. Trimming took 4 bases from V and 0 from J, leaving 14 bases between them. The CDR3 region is CASSRGTTLSTDTQYF. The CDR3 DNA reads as TGTGCCAGCAGCCGCGGCACCACACTTAGCACAGATACGCAGTATTTT.

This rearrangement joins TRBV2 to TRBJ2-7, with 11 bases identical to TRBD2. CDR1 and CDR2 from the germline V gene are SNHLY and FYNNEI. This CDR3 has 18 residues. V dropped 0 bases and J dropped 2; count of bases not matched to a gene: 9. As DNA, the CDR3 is TGTGCCAGCAGTGAAGCGGGGCCTAGCGGGGGGACCACCTACGAGCAGTACTTC. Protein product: CASSEAGPSGGTTYEQYF.

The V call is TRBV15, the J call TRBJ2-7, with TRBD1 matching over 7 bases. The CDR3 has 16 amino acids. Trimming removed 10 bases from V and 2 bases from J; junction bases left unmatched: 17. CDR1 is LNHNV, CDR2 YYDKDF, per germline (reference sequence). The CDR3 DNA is TGTGCCAGCAAAAAGGGGGCATCCGAAGACACCTACGAGCAGTACTTC. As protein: CASKKGASEDTYEQYF.

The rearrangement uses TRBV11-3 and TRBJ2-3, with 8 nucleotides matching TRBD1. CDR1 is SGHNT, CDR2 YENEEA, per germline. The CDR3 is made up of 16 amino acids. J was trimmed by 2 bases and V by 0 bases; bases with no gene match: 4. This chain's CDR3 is CASSLDRTGHTDTQYF. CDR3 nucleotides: TGTGCCAGCAGCTTAGATAGGACAGGGCACACAGATACGCAGTATTTT.

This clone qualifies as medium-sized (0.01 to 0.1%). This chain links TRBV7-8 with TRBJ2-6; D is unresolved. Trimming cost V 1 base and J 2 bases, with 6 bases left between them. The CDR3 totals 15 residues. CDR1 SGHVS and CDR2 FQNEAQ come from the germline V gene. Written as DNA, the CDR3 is TGTGCCAGCAGCTTAGGCAGGACTGGGGCCAACGTCCTGACTTTC. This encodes CASSLGRTGANVLTF.

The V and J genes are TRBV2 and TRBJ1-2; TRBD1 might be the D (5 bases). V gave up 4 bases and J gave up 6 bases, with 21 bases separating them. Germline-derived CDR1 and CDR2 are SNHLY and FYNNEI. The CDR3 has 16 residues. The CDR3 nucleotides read TGTGCCAGCAGTGGCGGGGAAGGGACCCCTATTGATGGCTACACCTTC. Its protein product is CASSGGEGTPIDGYTF.

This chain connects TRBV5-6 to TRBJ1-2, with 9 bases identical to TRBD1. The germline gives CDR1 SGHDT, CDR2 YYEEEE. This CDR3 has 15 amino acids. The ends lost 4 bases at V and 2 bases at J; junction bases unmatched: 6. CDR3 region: CASSDRDRANYGYTF. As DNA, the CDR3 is TGTGCCAGCAGCGACCGGGACAGGGCCAACTATGGCTACACCTTC.

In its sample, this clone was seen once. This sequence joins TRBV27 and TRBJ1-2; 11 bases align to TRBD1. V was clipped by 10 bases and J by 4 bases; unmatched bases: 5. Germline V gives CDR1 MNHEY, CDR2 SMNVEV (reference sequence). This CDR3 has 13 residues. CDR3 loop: CATRTGGLYGYTF. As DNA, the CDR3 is TGTGCCACGCGGACAGGGGGCCTCTATGGCTACACCTTC.

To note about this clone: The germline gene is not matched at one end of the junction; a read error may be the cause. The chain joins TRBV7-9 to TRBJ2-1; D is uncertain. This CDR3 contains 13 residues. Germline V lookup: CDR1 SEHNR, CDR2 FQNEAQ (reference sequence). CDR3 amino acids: CASSLGSYNEQFF. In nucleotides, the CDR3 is TGTGCCAGCAGTTTAGGGTCCTACAATGAGCAGTTCTTC.

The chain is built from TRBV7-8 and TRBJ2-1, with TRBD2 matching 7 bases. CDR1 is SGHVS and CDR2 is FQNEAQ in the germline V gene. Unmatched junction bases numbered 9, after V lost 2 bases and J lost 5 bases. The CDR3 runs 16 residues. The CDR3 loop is CASSLFPGGSNNEQFF. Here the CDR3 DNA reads TGTGCCAGCAGCTTATTCCCGGGGGGTTCTAACAATGAGCAGTTCTTC. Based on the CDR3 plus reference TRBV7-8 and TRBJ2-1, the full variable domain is GAGVSQSPRYKVAKRGQDVALRCDPISGHVSLFWYQQALGQGPEFLTYFQNEAQLDKSGLPSDRFFAERPEGSVSTLKIQRTQQEDSAVYLCASSLFPGGSNNEQFFGPGTRLTVL.

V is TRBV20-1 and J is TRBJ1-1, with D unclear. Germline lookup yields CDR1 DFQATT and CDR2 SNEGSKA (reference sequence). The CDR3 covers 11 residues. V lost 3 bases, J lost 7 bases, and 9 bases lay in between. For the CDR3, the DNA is TGCAGTGCTAGGGTAGACGGTGAAGCTTTCTTT. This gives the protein CSARVDGEAFF.

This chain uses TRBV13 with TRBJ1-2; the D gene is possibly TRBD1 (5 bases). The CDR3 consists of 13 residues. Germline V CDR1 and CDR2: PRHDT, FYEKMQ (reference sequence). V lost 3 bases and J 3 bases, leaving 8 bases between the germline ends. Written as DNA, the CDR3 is TGTGCCAGCAGCTTGGGGGGTTACTATGGCTACACCTTC. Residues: CASSLGGYYGYTF.

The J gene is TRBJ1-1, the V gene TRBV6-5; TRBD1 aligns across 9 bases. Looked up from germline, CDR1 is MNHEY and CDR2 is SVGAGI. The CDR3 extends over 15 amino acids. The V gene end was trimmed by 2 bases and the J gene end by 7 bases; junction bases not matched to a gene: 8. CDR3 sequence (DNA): TGTGCCAGCAGTTACCTGACAGGGGGGGAGAGTGAAGCTTTCTTT. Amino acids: CASSYLTGGESEAFF.

The CDR3 loop reads CSVEGSEPDTYNEQFF. For the CDR3, the DNA is TGCAGCGTTGAAGGGTCAGAGCCGGACACTTACAATGAGCAGTTCTTC. The chain is built from TRBV29-1 and TRBJ2-1; a possible D gene is TRBD1 (5 bases). Germline V gives CDR1 SQVTM, CDR2 ANQGSEA. V was pared by 1 base and J by 4 bases, with 17 bases between. This CDR3 has 16 residues.

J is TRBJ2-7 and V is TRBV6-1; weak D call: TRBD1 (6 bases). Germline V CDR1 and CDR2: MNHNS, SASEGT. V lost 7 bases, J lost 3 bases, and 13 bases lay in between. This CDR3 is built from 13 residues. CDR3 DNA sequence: TGTGCCAGCACGCCGGGACAAGACTACGAGCAGTACTTC. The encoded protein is CASTPGQDYEQYF.

DNA of the CDR3: TGTGCCAGCAGCCCCCGGACCGACCTCGGGGCCAACGTCCTGACTTTC. Protein: CASSPRTDLGANVLTF. The chain joins TRBV9 to TRBJ2-6; D is unresolved. This CDR3 region has 16 residues. Trimming took off 4 bases at V and 4 bases at J, with 15 bases between the two ends. Germline loops: CDR1 SGDLS, CDR2 YYNGEE.

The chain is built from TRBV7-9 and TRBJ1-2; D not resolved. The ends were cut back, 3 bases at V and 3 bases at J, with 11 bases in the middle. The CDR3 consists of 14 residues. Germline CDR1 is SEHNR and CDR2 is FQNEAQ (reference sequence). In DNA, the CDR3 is TGTGCCAGCAGCTTTACAGTCGACCACTATGGCTACACCTTC. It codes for CASSFTVDHYGYTF.

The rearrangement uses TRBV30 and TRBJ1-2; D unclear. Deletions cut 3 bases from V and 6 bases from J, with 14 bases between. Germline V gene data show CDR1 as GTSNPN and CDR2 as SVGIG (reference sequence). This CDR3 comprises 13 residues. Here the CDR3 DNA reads TGTGCCTGGAGGCCCGACTTGTGGGATGGCTACACCTTC. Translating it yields CAWRPDLWDGYTF. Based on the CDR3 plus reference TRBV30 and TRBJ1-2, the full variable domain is SQTIHQWPATLVQPVGSPLSLECTVEGTSNPNLYWYRQAAGRGLQLLFYSVGIGQISSEVPQNLSASRPQDRQFILSSKKLLLSDSGFYLCAWRPDLWDGYTFGSGTRLTVV.

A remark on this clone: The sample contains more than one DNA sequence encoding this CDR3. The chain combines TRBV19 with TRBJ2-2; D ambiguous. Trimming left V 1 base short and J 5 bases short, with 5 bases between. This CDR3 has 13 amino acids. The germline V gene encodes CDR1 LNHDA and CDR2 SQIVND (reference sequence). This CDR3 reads CASSIGLTGELFF. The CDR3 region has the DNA TGTGCCAGTAGTATAGGGTTGACCGGGGAGCTGTTTTTT. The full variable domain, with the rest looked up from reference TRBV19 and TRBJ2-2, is DGGITQSPKYLFRKEGQNVTLSCEQNLNHDAMYWYRQDPGQGLRLIYYSQIVNDFQKGDIAEGYSVSREKKESFPLTVTSAQKNPTAFYLCASSIGLTGELFFGEGSRLTVL.

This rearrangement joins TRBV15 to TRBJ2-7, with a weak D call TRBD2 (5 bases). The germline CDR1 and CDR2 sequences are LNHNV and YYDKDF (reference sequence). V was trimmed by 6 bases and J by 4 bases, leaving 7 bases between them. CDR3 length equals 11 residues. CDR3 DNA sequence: TGTGCCACCAGTAGGGAGTACGAGCAGTACTTC. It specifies CATSREYEQYF.

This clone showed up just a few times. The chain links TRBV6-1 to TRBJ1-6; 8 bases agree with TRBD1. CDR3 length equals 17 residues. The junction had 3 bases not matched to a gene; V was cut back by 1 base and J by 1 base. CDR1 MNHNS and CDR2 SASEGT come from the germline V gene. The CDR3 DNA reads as TGTGCCAGCAGTGAAGGGACAGGGTGGTCCTATAATTCACCCCTCCACTTT. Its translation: CASSEGTGWSYNSPLHF.

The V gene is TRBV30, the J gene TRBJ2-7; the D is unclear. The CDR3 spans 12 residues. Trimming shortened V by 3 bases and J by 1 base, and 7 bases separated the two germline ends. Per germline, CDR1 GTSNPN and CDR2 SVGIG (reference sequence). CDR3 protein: CAWRAQSYEQYF. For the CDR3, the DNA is TGTGCCTGGAGGGCTCAGTCCTACGAGCAGTACTTC.

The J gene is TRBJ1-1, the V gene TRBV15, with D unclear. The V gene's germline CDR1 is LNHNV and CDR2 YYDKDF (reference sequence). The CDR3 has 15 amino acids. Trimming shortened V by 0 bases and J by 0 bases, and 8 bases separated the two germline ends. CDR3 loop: CATSREGPMNTEAFF. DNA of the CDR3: TGTGCCACCAGCAGAGAGGGTCCTATGAACACTGAAGCTTTCTTT.